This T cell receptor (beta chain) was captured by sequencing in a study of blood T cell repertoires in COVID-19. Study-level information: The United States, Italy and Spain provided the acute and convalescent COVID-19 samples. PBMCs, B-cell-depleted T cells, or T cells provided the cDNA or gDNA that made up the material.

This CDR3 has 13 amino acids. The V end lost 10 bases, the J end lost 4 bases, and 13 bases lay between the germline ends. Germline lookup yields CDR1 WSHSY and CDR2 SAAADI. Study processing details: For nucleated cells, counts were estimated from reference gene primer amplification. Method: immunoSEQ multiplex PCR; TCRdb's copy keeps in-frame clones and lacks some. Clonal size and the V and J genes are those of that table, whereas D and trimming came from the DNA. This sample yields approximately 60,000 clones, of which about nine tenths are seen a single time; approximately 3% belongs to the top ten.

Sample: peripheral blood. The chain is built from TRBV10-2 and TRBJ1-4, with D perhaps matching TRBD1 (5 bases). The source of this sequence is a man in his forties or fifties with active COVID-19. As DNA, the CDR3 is TGCGCCATCCGGGTGGGGGGTAATGAAAAACTGTTTTTT. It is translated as CAIRVGGNEKLFF.